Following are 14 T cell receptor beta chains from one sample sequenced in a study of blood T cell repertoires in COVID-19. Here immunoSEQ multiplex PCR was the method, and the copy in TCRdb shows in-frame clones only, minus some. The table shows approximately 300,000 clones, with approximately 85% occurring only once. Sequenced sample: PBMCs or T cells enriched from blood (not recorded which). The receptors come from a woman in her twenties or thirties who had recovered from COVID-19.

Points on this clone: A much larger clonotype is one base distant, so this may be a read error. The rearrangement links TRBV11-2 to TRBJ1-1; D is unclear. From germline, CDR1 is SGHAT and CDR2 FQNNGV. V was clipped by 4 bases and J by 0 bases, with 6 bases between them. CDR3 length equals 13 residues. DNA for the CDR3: TGTGCCAGCAGCTCCGAGGTGAACACTGAAGCTTTCTTT. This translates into CASSSEVNTEAFF.

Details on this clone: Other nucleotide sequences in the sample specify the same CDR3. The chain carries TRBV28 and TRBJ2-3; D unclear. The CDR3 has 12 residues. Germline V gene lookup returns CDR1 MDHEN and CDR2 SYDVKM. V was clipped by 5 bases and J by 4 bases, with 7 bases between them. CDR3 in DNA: TGTGCCAGCAGTCCCGGAGCAGATACGCAGTATTTT. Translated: CASSPGADTQYF.

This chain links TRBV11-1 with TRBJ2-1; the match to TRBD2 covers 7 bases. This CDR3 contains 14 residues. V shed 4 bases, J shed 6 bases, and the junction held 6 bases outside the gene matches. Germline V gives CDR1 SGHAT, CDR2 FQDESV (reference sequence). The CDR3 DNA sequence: TGTGCCAGCAGCTCACGGACTAGAGGCAATGAGCAGTTCTTC. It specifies CASSSRTRGNEQFF.

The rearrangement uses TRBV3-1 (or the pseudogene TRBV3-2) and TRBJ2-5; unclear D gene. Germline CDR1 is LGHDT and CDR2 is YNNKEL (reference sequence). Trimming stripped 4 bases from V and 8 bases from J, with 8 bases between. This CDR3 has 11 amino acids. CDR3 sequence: CASSRPGTQYF. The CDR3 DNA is TGTGCCAGCAGCCGCCCCGGTACCCAGTACTTC.

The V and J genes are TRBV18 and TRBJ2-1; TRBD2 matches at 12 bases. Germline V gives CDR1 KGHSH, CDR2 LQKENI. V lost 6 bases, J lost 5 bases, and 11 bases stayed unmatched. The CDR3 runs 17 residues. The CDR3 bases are TGTGCCAGCTCCCAGCGACTAGCGGGAGACTTTGACAATGAGCAGTTCTTC. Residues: CASSQRLAGDFDNEQFF.

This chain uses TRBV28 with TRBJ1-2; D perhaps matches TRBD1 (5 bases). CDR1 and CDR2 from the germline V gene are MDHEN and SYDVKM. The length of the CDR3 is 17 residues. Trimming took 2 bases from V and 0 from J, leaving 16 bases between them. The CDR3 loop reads CASSLRFYDSSNYGYTF. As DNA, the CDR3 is TGTGCCAGCAGTTTACGATTCTACGACAGTTCTAACTATGGCTACACCTTC.

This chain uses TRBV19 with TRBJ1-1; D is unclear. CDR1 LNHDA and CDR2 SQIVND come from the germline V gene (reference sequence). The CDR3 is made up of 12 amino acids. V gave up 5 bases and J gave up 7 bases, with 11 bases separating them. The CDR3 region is CASSPGISEAFF. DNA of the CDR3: TGTGCCAGTAGTCCGGGGATCAGTGAAGCTTTCTTT. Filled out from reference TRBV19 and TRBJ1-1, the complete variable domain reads DGGITQSPKYLFRKEGQNVTLSCEQNLNHDAMYWYRQDPGQGLRLIYYSQIVNDFQKGDIAEGYSVSREKKESFPLTVTSAQKNPTAFYLCASSPGISEAFFGQGTRLTVV.

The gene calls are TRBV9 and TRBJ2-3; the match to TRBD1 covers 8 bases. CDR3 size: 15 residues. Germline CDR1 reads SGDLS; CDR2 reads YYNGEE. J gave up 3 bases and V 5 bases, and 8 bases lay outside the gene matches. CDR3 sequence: CASRMGTGETDTQYF. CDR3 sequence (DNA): TGTGCCAGCAGGATGGGGACAGGAGAGACAGATACGCAGTATTTT.

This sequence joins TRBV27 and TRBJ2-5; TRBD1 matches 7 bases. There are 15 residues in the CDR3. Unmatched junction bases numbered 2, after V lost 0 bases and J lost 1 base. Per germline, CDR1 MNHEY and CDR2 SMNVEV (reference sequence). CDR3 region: CASSLSGQLQETQYF. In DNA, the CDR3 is TGTGCCAGCAGTTTATCGGGACAGCTCCAAGAGACCCAGTACTTC.

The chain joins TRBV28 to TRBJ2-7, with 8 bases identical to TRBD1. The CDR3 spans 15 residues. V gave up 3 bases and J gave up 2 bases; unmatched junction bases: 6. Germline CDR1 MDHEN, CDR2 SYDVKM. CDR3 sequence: CASSLSDRVPYEQYF. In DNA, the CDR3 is TGTGCCAGCAGTTTGTCGGACAGGGTCCCCTACGAGCAGTACTTC. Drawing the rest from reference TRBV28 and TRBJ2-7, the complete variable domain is DVKVTQSSRYLVKRTGEKVFLECVQDMDHENMFWYRQDPGLGLRLIYFSYDVKMKEKGDIPEGYSVSREKKERFSLILESASTNQTSMYLCASSLSDRVPYEQYFGPGTRLTVT.

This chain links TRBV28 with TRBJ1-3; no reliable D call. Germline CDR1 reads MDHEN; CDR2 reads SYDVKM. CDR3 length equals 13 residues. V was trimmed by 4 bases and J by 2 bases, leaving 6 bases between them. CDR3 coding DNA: TGTGCCAGCAGTTGGCGGGCTGGAAACACCATATATTTT. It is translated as CASSWRAGNTIYF.

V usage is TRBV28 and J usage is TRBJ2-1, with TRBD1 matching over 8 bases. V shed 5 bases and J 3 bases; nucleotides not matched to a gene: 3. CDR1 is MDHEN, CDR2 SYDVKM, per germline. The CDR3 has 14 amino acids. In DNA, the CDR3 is TGTGCCAGCAGTCCCGGGACAGGCTACAATGAGCAGTTCTTC. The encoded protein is CASSPGTGYNEQFF.

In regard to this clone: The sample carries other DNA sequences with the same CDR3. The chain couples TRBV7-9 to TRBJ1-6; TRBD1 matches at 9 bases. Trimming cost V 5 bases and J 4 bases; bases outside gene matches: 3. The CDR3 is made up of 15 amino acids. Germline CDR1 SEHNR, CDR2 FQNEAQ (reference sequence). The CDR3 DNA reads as TGTGCCAGCAGCCCCGGGACAGGGTATAATTCACCCCTCCACTTT. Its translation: CASSPGTGYNSPLHF.

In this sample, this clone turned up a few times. The CDR3 DNA is TGCGCCAGCAGCCAAAGGAGAAGTGGCTACACTGAAGCTTTCTTT. Its protein is CASSQRRSGYTEAFF. V is TRBV4-1 and J is TRBJ1-1, with D unclear. CDR3 length equals 15 residues. From germline, CDR1 is MGHRA and CDR2 YSYEKL. Deletions cut 2 bases from V and 3 bases from J, with 13 bases between.